These T cell receptor beta chains were read from a single sample in a study of regulatory T cells in long-lasting Graves disease. MiXCR was run by TCRdb on the multiplex PCR reads, yielding one entry per CDR3 protein. Of roughly 700,000 distinct CDR3 sequences in the sample, about 30% were seen once. The sample in question was peripheral blood mononuclear cells (PBMCs), obtained when the disease was refractory, from a patient treated with antithyroid drugs. Receptor source: a female donor with Graves disease. Each CDR3 is given without its conserved first and last residue. The order of the fields is V gene, CDR3 protein.

v_call: TRBV2; cdr3_aa: ASSPRTDNEQF
v_call: TRBV2; cdr3_aa: ASSEAQNSNQPQH
v_call: TRBV6-1; cdr3_aa: ASSELGWTDEQY
v_call: TRBV5-1; cdr3_aa: ASSLAVHTEAF
v_call: TRBV12-3/TRBV12-4; cdr3_aa: ASSFETGAYEQY
v_call: TRBV7-3; cdr3_aa: ASSDALNTEAF
v_call: TRBV20-1; cdr3_aa: SARDPISTGIKPQH
v_call: TRBV2; cdr3_aa: ASRAPRNTIY
v_call: TRBV2; cdr3_aa: ASSQGLEFEKLF
v_call: TRBV12-3/TRBV12-4; cdr3_aa: ASSFRAYGYT
v_call: TRBV7-9; cdr3_aa: ASSLTGASSPLH
v_call: TRBV12-3/TRBV12-4; cdr3_aa: ASSAQTGQPYEQY
v_call: TRBV9; cdr3_aa: ASSVGRTFDGYT
v_call: TRBV6-2/TRBV6-3; cdr3_aa: ASSYHVEETQY
v_call: TRBV6-1; cdr3_aa: ASSTGTGLGYT
v_call: TRBV27; cdr3_aa: ASRTLGLQGYGYT
v_call: TRBV7-9; cdr3_aa: ASSARDRGLGTEAF
v_call: TRBV19; cdr3_aa: ASSISSGSSYNEQF
v_call: TRBV20-1; cdr3_aa: SARVGGQDYEQY
v_call: TRBV6-1; cdr3_aa: ASRMGVNTEAF
v_call: TRBV20-1; cdr3_aa: SASSGRMNTEAF
v_call: TRBV11-2; cdr3_aa: ASSLVGGTGGYEQY
v_call: TRBV28; cdr3_aa: ASSTPPTGSFYGYT
v_call: TRBV2; cdr3_aa: ASSEGQHYGYT
v_call: TRBV12-3/TRBV12-4; cdr3_aa: ASSLAAGGSPGELF
v_call: TRBV27; cdr3_aa: ASSSGYSYNEQF
v_call: TRBV27; cdr3_aa: ASSLLSGGPSNQPQH
v_call: TRBV6-1; cdr3_aa: ASSPSPTRAGVGNEQY
v_call: TRBV20-1; cdr3_aa: SASSSGREQY
v_call: TRBV7-3; cdr3_aa: ASIPTPYLKDSRNEKLF
v_call: TRBV19; cdr3_aa: ASSMDRTEAF
v_call: TRBV6-5; cdr3_aa: ASSYGQDYYGYT
v_call: TRBV29-1; cdr3_aa: SVVTFRTVPLYGYT
v_call: TRBV29-1; cdr3_aa: SVDDGNQPQH
v_call: TRBV27; cdr3_aa: ASSLSGGLTEAF
v_call: TRBV12-3/TRBV12-4; cdr3_aa: ASGLGTRGTDTQY
v_call: TRBV7-9; cdr3_aa: ASNNLMGGTEAF
v_call: TRBV28; cdr3_aa: ASSGPRNTEAF
v_call: TRBV2; cdr3_aa: ASSGDRDYGYT